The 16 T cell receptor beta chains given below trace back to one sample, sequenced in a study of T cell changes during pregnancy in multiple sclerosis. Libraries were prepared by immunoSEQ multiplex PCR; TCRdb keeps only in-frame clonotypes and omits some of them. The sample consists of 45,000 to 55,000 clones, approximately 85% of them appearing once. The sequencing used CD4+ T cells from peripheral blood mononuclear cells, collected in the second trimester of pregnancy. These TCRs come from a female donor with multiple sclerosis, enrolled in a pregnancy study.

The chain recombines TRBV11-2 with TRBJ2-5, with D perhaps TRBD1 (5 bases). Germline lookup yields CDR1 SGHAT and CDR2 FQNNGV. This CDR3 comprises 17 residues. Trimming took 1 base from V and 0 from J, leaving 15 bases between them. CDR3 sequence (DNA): TGTGCCAGCAGCTTAGTTGGTAGGGGCCGTTACCAAGAGACCCAGTACTTC. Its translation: CASSLVGRGRYQETQYF.

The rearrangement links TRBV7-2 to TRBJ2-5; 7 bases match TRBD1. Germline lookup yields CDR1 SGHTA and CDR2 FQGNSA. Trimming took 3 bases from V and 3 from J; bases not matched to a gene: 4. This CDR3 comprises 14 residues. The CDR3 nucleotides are TGTGCCAGCAGCTTGAGGGGGCGCAAAGAGACCCAGTACTTC. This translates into CASSLRGRKETQYF.

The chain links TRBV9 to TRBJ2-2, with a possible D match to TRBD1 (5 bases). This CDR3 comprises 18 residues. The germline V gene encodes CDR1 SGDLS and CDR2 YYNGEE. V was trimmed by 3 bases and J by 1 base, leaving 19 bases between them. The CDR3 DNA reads TGTGCCAGCAGCGAAGAGCTAGGGGAAGTATTGAACACCGGGGAGCTGTTTTTT. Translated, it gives CASSEELGEVLNTGELFF.

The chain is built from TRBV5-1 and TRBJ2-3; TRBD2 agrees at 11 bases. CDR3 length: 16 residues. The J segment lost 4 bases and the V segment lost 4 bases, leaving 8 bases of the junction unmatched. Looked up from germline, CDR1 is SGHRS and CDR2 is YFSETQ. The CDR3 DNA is TGCGCCAGCAGCCCACTGACTAGCGGGATAGCAGATACGCAGTATTTT. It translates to CASSPLTSGIADTQYF. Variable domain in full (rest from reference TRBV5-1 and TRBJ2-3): KAGVTQTPRYLIKTRGQQVTLSCSPISGHRSVSWYQQTPGQGLQFLFEYFSETQRNKGNFPGRFSGRQFSNSRSEMNVSTLELGDSALYLCASSPLTSGIADTQYFGPGTRLTVL.

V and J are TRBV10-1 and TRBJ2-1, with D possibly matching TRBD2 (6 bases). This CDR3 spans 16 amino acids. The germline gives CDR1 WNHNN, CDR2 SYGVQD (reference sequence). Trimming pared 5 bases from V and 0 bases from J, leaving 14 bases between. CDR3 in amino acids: CASSQGLTFSYNEQFF. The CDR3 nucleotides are TGCGCCAGCAGTCAGGGACTCACCTTCTCCTACAATGAGCAGTTCTTC.

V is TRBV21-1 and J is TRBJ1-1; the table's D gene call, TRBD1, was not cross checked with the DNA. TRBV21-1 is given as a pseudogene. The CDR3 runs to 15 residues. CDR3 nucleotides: TGTGCCAGCAGCAAAGCTGTGGGCCTGAACACTGAAGCTTTCTTT. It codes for CASSKAVGLNTEAFF.

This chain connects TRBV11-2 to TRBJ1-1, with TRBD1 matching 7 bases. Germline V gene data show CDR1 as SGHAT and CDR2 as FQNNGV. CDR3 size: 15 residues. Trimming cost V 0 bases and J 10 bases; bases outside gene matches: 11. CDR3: CASSLELWPGQSAFF. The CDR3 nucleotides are TGTGCCAGCAGCTTAGAATTGTGGCCGGGACAGTCAGCTTTCTTT. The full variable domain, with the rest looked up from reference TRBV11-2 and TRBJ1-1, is EAGVAQSPRYKIIEKRQSVAFWCNPISGHATLYWYQQILGQGPKLLIQFQNNGVVDDSQLPKDRFSAERLKGVDSTLKIQPAKLEDSAVYLCASSLELWPGQSAFFGQGTRLTVV.

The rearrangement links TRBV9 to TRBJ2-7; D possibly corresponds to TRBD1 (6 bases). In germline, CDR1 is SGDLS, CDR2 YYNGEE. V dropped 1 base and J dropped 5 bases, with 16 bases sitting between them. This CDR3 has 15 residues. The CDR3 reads CASSVSTGLKNEQYF. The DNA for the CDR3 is TGTGCCAGCAGCGTATCAACAGGGTTAAAAAACGAGCAGTACTTC.

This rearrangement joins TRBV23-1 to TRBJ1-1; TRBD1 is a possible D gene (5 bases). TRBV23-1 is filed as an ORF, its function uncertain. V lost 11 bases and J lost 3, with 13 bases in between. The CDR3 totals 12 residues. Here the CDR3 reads CAGGGWDTEAFF. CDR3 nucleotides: TGCGCCGGGGGAGGGTGGGACACTGAAGCTTTCTTT.

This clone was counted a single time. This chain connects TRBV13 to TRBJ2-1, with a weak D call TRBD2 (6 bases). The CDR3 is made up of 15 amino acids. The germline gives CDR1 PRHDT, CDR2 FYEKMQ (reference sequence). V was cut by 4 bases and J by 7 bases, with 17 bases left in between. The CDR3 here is CASSSLAENRNEQFF. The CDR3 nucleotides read TGTGCCAGCAGCTCACTAGCTGAGAACCGGAATGAGCAGTTCTTC.

The DNA of the CDR3 is TGTGCCAGCAGCTTACAGGGTGAAGGCTACACCTTC. Its translation: CASSLQGEGYTF. The J gene is TRBJ1-2, the V gene TRBV7-9, with a tentative D call TRBD1 (5 bases). This CDR3 is 12 amino acids long. Trimming removed 2 bases from V and 8 bases from J, with 9 bases in between. Germline V lookup: CDR1 SEHNR, CDR2 FQNEAQ (reference sequence).

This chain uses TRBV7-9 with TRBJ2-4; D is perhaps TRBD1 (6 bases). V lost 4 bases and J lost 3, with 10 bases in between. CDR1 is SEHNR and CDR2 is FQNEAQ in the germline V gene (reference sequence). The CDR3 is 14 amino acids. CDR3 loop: CASSWPTGKNIQYF. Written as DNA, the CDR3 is TGTGCCAGCAGCTGGCCGACAGGCAAAAACATTCAGTACTTC.

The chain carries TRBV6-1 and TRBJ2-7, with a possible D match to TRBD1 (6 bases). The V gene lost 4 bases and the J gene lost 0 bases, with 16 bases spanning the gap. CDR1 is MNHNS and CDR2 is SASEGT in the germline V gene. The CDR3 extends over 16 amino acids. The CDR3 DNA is TGTGCCAGCAGTGTGGAGAGGACAGCCATCTCCTACGAGCAGTACTTC. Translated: CASSVERTAISYEQYF.

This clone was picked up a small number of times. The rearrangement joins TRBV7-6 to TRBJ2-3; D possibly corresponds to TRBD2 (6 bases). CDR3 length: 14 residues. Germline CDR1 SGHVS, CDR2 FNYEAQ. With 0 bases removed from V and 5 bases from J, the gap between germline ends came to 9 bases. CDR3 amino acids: CASSLAPGEDTQYF. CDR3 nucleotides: TGTGCCAGCAGCTTAGCGCCGGGGGAAGATACGCAGTATTTT.

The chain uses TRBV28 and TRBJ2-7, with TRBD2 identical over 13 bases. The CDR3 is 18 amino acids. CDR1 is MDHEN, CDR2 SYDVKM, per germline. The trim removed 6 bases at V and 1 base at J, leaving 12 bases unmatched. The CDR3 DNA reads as TGTGCCAGCAGACAGGGACTAGCGGGAAAACGTCGTTCCTACGAGCAGTACTTC. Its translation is CASRQGLAGKRRSYEQYF.

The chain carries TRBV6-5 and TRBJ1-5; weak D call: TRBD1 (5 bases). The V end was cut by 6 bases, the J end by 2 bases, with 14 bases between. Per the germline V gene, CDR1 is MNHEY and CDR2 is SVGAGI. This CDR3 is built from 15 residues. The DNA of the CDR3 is TGTGCCAGCAGCCCCGCAGGGATGGGCAATCAGCCCCAGCATTTT. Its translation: CASSPAGMGNQPQHF.